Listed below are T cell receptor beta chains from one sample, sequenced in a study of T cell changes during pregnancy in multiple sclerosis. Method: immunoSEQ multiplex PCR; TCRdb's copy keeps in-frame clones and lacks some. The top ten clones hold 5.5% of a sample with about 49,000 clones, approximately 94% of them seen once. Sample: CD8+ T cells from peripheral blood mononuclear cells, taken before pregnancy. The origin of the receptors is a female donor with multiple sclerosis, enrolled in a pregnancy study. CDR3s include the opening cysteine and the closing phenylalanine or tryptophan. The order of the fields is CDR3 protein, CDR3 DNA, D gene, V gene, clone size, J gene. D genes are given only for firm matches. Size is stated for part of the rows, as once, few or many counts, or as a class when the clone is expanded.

CASSSTSGGTNEKLFF | TGTGCCAGCAGTTCCACCTCGGGGGGCACTAATGAAAAACTGTTTTTT | - | TRBV27 | - | TRBJ1-4
CSVAGAGSDTQYF | TGCAGCGTGGCAGGGGCTGGGTCAGATACGCAGTATTTT | - | TRBV29-1 | once | TRBJ2-3
CSVDLGTGTIANYGYTF | TGCAGCGTTGATCTCGGGACAGGGACAATAGCTAACTATGGCTACACCTTC | TRBD1 | TRBV29-1 | - | TRBJ1-2
CASRLGYNEQFF | TGTGCCAGCAGACTAGGGTACAATGAGCAGTTCTTC | - | TRBV27 | - | TRBJ2-1
CASSPPGRDPYEQYF | TGTGCCAGCAGCCCCCCTGGGAGGGACCCCTACGAGCAGTACTTC | TRBD2 | TRBV11-2 | - | TRBJ2-7
CASSEPGGYGYTF | TGTGCCAGCAGCGAGCCTGGGGGGTATGGCTACACCTTC | - | TRBV9 | - | TRBJ1-2
CASSSGYNEQFF | TGTGCCAGCAGTTCAGGCTACAATGAGCAGTTCTTC | - | TRBV27 | - | TRBJ2-1
CASSPLGSNTEAFF | TGTGCCAGCAGCCCCTTAGGGAGTAACACTGAAGCTTTCTTT | - | TRBV7-8 | - | TRBJ1-1
CAWAQEVLGQETQYF | TGTGCCTGGGCGCAGGAGGTGTTAGGCCAAGAGACCCAGTACTTC | - | TRBV30 | - | TRBJ2-5
CASSDRFSTDTQYF | TGTGCCAGCAGTGACAGGTTTAGCACAGATACGCAGTATTTT | - | TRBV6-5 | - | TRBJ2-3
CAWSVRVEGPSSGANVLTF | TGTGCCTGGAGTGTACGTGTGGAGGGCCCAAGCTCTGGGGCCAACGTCCTGACTTTC | - | TRBV30 | - | TRBJ2-6
CASSIRNTEAFF | TGTGCCAGCTCAATCAGGAACACTGAAGCTTTCTTT | - | TRBV18 | few | TRBJ1-1
CASSSGQGQPQHF | TGTGCCAGCAGCTCGGGACAGGGCCAGCCCCAGCATTTT | TRBD1 | TRBV7-8 | - | TRBJ1-5
CASSQENLPDTQYF | TGCGCCAGCAGCCAAGAAAACTTACCTGATACGCAGTATTTT | - | TRBV4-1 | - | TRBJ2-3
CASSIGAGLYTGELFF | TGTGCCAGTAGTATTGGAGCGGGACTCTACACCGGGGAGCTGTTTTTT | TRBD2 | TRBV19 | - | TRBJ2-2
CASSGTAYQPQHF | TGTGCCAGCAGTGGGACAGCTTACCAGCCCCAGCATTTT | TRBD1 | TRBV27 | - | TRBJ1-5
CASSEASDATDTQYF | TGTGCCAGCAGTGAGGCTAGCGATGCGACAGATACGCAGTATTTT | - | TRBV6-4 | - | TRBJ2-3
CASSLSETHQPQHF | TGTGCCAGCAGTTTATCTGAGACTCATCAGCCCCAGCATTTT | - | TRBV27 | - | TRBJ1-5
CASSSGTDVLYGYTF | TGTGCCAGCAGTTCTGGGACAGATGTACTCTATGGCTACACCTTC | TRBD1 | TRBV27 | - | TRBJ1-2
CASSLSPSSYEQYF | TGTGCCAGCAGTTTATCACCCAGCTCCTACGAGCAGTACTTC | - | TRBV27 | - | TRBJ2-7
CASSSGTGNLYEQYF | TGTGCCAGTAGTAGCGGGACGGGAAATCTTTACGAGCAGTACTTC | - | TRBV19 | - | TRBJ2-7
CASSGPSRGGSYEQYF | TGTGCCAGCAGTGGACCTTCTAGAGGGGGTTCCTACGAGCAGTACTTC | - | TRBV6-1 | - | TRBJ2-7
CASSRSGTSGFTGELFF | TGTGCCAGCAGCCGTTCCGGGACTAGCGGGTTCACCGGGGAGCTGTTTTTT | TRBD2 | TRBV9 | - | TRBJ2-2
CATSTMLAEHQETQYF | TGTGCCACCAGCACGATGCTAGCGGAACACCAAGAGACCCAGTACTTC | TRBD2 | TRBV15 | - | TRBJ2-5
CASSPENRGLRTEAFF | TGTGCCAGCAGCCCGGAGAACAGGGGGCTACGCACTGAAGCTTTCTTT | TRBD1 | TRBV7-9 | - | TRBJ1-1
CASSLVVGRVNTEAFF | TGTGCCAGCAGCTTGGTGGTTGGCAGGGTGAACACTGAAGCTTTCTTT | - | TRBV5-5 | - | TRBJ1-1
CASMSNRVSPAYEQYF | TGTGCCAGCATGTCTAACCGGGTCTCTCCGGCCTACGAGCAGTACTTC | - | TRBV27 | - | TRBJ2-7
CASSLVGTGGGEAFF | TGTGCCAGCAGCTTAGTCGGGACAGGGGGCGGTGAAGCTTTCTTT | TRBD1 | TRBV7-8 | once | TRBJ1-1
CAWKFRGNTIYF | TGTGCCTGGAAATTTCGGGGAAACACCATATATTTT | - | TRBV30 | few | TRBJ1-3
CASSPNIPGDRETQYF | TGTGCCAGCAGCCCCAATATCCCGGGAGATCGTGAGACCCAGTACTTC | - | TRBV14 | - | TRBJ2-5